This passage covers 17 T cell receptor beta chains from one sample sequenced in a study of lymphopenia after photon versus proton radiotherapy (dated by TCRdb to the late 2010s). The library was made by the immunoSEQ multiplex PCR assay. TCRdb limited this immuneACCESS table to in-frame rearrangements with V and J called. A share of clones is missing; checked studies link under half to unresolved V genes, and the rest is unexplained. Counted in this sample were some 64,000 clones; 87% of them appeared once. 13% of the sample goes to the ten largest clones. The specimen comprised peripheral blood, sampled from a patient treated with proton-based radiotherapy. The receptors come from an elderly man with esophageal cancer.

CDR3 nucleotides: TGCGCCGCCCGGAAGACATCTAAACAGGGTTTACCTTCACCCCTCCACTTT. Protein sequence: CAARKTSKQGLPSPLHF. J is TRBJ1-6 and V is TRBV4-1; the D gene is possibly TRBD1 (6 bases). The CDR3 length is 17 residues. Germline-derived CDR1 and CDR2 are MGHRA and YSYEKL. V was pared by 11 bases and J by 9 bases, with 29 bases between.

The V and J genes are TRBV15 and TRBJ1-5; TRBD1 agrees at 7 bases. The CDR3 sequence is 14 residues long. The trim removed 4 bases at V and 1 base at J, leaving 1 base unmatched. The germline V gene encodes CDR1 LNHNV and CDR2 YYDKDF (reference sequence). CDR3 coding DNA: TGTGCCACCAGCACAGGGGGAAGCAATCAGCCCCAGCATTTT. It codes for CATSTGGSNQPQHF.

The J gene is TRBJ1-2, the V gene TRBV30; 9 bases align to TRBD1. V lost 4 bases to trimming and J lost 6 bases; unmatched junction nucleotides: 9. Germline V gene data show CDR1 as GTSNPN and CDR2 as SVGIG (reference sequence). The CDR3 has 14 residues. The DNA of the CDR3 is TGTGCCTGGAACCTCGGGACAGGGTGGGATGGCTACACCTTC. This encodes CAWNLGTGWDGYTF.

The chain has TRBV6-5 and TRBJ1-1; D not certain. This CDR3 comprises 13 residues. CDR1 and CDR2 from the germline V gene are MNHEY and SVGAGI. With 6 bases removed from V and 1 base from J, the gap between germline ends came to 9 bases. The CDR3: CASRTTGNTEAFF. CDR3 sequence (DNA): TGTGCCAGCAGGACGACGGGGAACACTGAAGCTTTCTTT.

The chain employs TRBV9 and TRBJ1-3; D gene unclear. V was trimmed by 0 bases and J by 3 bases, leaving 7 bases between them. Looked up from germline, CDR1 is SGDLS and CDR2 is YYNGEE. CDR3 length equals 14 residues. The CDR3 nucleotides read TGTGCCAGCAGCGTAGATGTGGTTGGAAACACCATATATTTT. This sequence encodes CASSVDVVGNTIYF.

The genes are TRBV2 and TRBJ2-7; 8 nucleotides line up with TRBD1. Per the germline V gene, CDR1 is SNHLY and CDR2 is FYNNEI. The CDR3 length is 14 residues. V lost 6 bases to trimming and J lost 2 bases; unmatched junction nucleotides: 6. This CDR3 reads CASSSDRGPYEQYF. CDR3 in DNA: TGTGCCAGCAGCTCCGACAGGGGACCCTACGAGCAGTACTTC.

The V call is TRBV15, the J call TRBJ2-2; TRBD2 matches at 13 bases. CDR1 LNHNV and CDR2 YYDKDF come from the germline V gene (reference sequence). Germline trimming cut 3 bases from V and 3 bases from J; bases unmatched to any gene: 4. This CDR3 is 17 amino acids long. CDR3 in amino acids: CATSSTSGGAYTGELFF. CDR3 nucleotide sequence: TGTGCCACCAGCAGTACTAGCGGGGGGGCCTACACCGGGGAGCTGTTTTTT.

V and J are TRBV19 and TRBJ2-1; a weak D match, TRBD2 (5 bases). Germline CDR1 and CDR2: LNHDA and SQIVND (reference sequence). CDR3 size: 14 residues. The V and J ends lost 0 bases and 8 bases respectively, with 11 bases between them. The CDR3 loop reads CASSIDRRGYEQFF. In DNA, the CDR3 is TGTGCCAGTAGTATAGATCGCCGGGGTTATGAGCAGTTCTTC.

The table lists this clone with a few counts. This chain joins TRBV19 and TRBJ1-2; TRBD1 matches at 8 bases. The ends lost 6 bases at V and 3 bases at J; junction bases unmatched: 6. The CDR3 covers 14 residues. CDR1 and CDR2 from the germline V gene are LNHDA and SQIVND (reference sequence). CDR3 in DNA: TGTGCCAGTAGGGGGACAGGCGGGCACTATGGCTACACCTTC. Its protein product is CASRGTGGHYGYTF.

The genes are TRBV7-2 and TRBJ2-7; a possible D gene is TRBD1 (5 bases). The CDR3 has 13 residues. CDR1 and CDR2 from the germline V gene are SGHTA and FQGNSA. Between the trimmed V and J ends, which lost 4 bases and 7 bases, there was a span of 14 bases. DNA of the CDR3: TGTGCCAGCAGCTCCCGATGGGGCCTTGAGCAGTACTTC. It yields the protein CASSSRWGLEQYF.

This rearrangement joins TRBV28 to TRBJ1-5; D is uncertain. The CDR3 is 14 residues long. Germline loops: CDR1 MDHEN, CDR2 SYDVKM. Trimming cost V 6 bases and J 1 base, with 10 bases left between them. The CDR3 coding sequence is TGTGCCAGCAGCTTTTGGGGAAGCAATCAGCCCCAGCATTTT. It yields the protein CASSFWGSNQPQHF.

The rearrangement links TRBV28 to TRBJ1-1; TRBD1 is a possible D gene (5 bases). The germline V and J ends were trimmed by 6 bases and 2 bases, with 13 bases remaining between them. The CDR3 has 14 residues. CDR1 is MDHEN, CDR2 SYDVKM, per germline. In DNA form, the CDR3 reads TGTGCCAGCAGGGGCCCGGGGCATAACACTGAAGCTTTCTTT. It codes for CASRGPGHNTEAFF. Complete variable domain (other parts from reference TRBV28 and TRBJ1-1): DVKVTQSSRYLVKRTGEKVFLECVQDMDHENMFWYRQDPGLGLRLIYFSYDVKMKEKGDIPEGYSVSREKKERFSLILESASTNQTSMYLCASRGPGHNTEAFFGQGTRLTVV.

This clone appeared a few times. The chain combines TRBV5-1 with TRBJ1-1; the D is unclear. CDR1 is SGHRS, CDR2 YFSETQ, per germline. Trimming removed 0 bases at V and 8 bases at J, with 5 bases between. The CDR3 contains 11 residues. For the CDR3, the DNA is TGCGCCAGCAGCTTGGCCGGGGAAGCTTTCTTT. Residues: CASSLAGEAFF.

This clone was counted only a few times. Written as DNA, the CDR3 is TGCAGTGCTAGCGGCACAGATACGCAGTATTTT. This translates into CSASGTDTQYF. The chain has TRBV20-1 and TRBJ2-3; no clear D. The V end was cut by 3 bases, the J end by 1 base, with 2 bases between. The V gene's germline CDR1 is DFQATT and CDR2 SNEGSKA (reference sequence). This CDR3 is built from 11 residues.

V usage is TRBV7-2 and J usage is TRBJ2-7, with TRBD2 as a possible D gene (5 bases). Trimming took 2 bases from V and 0 from J, leaving 11 bases between them. Germline V gives CDR1 SGHTA, CDR2 FQGNSA. The CDR3 is made up of 15 amino acids. The CDR3 reads CASSLSTSRSYEQYF. The CDR3 nucleotides are TGTGCCAGCAGCTTATCTACTAGTCGCTCCTACGAGCAGTACTTC. Full variable domain (outside the CDR3, taken from reference TRBV7-2 and TRBJ2-7): GAGVSQSPSNKVTEKGKDVELRCDPISGHTALYWYRQSLGQGLEFLIYFQGNSAPDKSGLPSDRFSAERTGGSVSTLTIQRTQQEDSAVYLCASSLSTSRSYEQYFGPGTRLTVT.

The chain has TRBV7-2 and TRBJ1-1; 7 bases match TRBD1. The V and J ends lost 1 base and 1 base, in that order; junction bases with no gene match: 9. Per germline, CDR1 SGHTA and CDR2 FQGNSA. This CDR3 contains 17 residues. Here the CDR3 reads CASSLDRTGYSNTEAFF. The CDR3 bases are TGTGCCAGCAGCTTAGATCGGACAGGTTATTCGAACACTGAAGCTTTCTTT.

V usage is TRBV6-5 and J usage is TRBJ1-6; the D gene is possibly TRBD1 (6 bases). V was clipped by 4 bases and J by 5 bases, with 9 bases between them. In germline, CDR1 is MNHEY, CDR2 SVGAGI. This CDR3 has 14 amino acids. The CDR3 spells CASSSGQNNSPLHF. As DNA, the CDR3 is TGTGCCAGCAGTTCTGGACAGAATAATTCACCCCTCCACTTT.